A selection of T cell receptor beta chains follows, all from one sample in a study of blood T cell repertoires in COVID-19. The table came from immunoSEQ multiplex PCR; TCRdb's copy has only in-frame clones and leaves some out. This table holds fewer than 450,000 clones, 75% to 90% found once. The material sequenced was peripheral blood. The source of these receptors is a woman aged 45 to 65 with COVID-19, enrolled during active disease. Each CDR3 is given with its conserved first and last residue. Each record gives: J gene, V gene, clone size, D gene, CDR3 length, CDR3 DNA, CDR3 protein. The D gene is left open where the match is weak. Expanded clones are given a class, and other clones once, few, many or no size at all.

J: TRBJ1-2
V: TRBV10-3
size: .
D: .
length: 14
DNA: TGTGCCATCAGTGCTGTTCAGGGTAACTATGGCTACACCTTC
CDR3: CAISAVQGNYGYTF

J: TRBJ1-1
V: TRBV19
size: once
D: TRBD1
length: 17
DNA: TGTGCCAGTAGTCAGGGACAGGGCGGATTGGTGAGCACTGAAGCTTTCTTT
CDR3: CASSQGQGGLVSTEAFF

J: TRBJ2-3
V: TRBV27
size: once
D: TRBD2
length: 15
DNA: TGTGCCAGCAGTCCGGGACTACGCGTTGCAGATACGCAGTATTTT
CDR3: CASSPGLRVADTQYF

J: TRBJ1-2
V: TRBV30
size: .
D: .
length: 13
DNA: TGTGCCTGGAGTGTTCAGAGGTACTATGGCTACACCTTC
CDR3: CAWSVQRYYGYTF

J: TRBJ1-1
V: TRBV11-2
size: once
D: .
length: 13
DNA: TGTGCCAGCAGCCCGACTTTGATCCCTGAAGCTTTCTTT
CDR3: CASSPTLIPEAFF

J: TRBJ2-5
V: TRBV2
size: few
D: .
length: 13
DNA: TGTGCCAGCAGCGGACGGGAGCAAGAGACCCAGTACTTC
CDR3: CASSGREQETQYF

J: TRBJ2-3
V: TRBV27
size: once
D: TRBD1
length: 14
DNA: TGTGCCAGCAGCAGACAGGGAAGGTTTGATACGCAGTATTTT
CDR3: CASSRQGRFDTQYF

J: TRBJ1-5
V: TRBV5-4
size: few
D: TRBD1
length: 15
DNA: TGTGCCAGCAGCCCCGGGACAGGGGCCCATCAGCCCCAGCATTTT
CDR3: CASSPGTGAHQPQHF

J: TRBJ2-2
V: TRBV6-5
size: .
D: .
length: 16
DNA: TGTGCCAGCAGTTCGGGGGCAGGGGGGAGCACCGGGGAGCTGTTTTTT
CDR3: CASSSGAGGSTGELFF

J: TRBJ2-2
V: TRBV6-6
size: .
D: .
length: 15
DNA: TGTGCCACCCGATCCGGAGCGAGGAACACCGGGGAGCTGTTTTTT
CDR3: CATRSGARNTGELFF

J: TRBJ1-6
V: TRBV5-6
size: .
D: .
length: 17
DNA: TGTGCCAGCAGCTTGGAGGGGGGGATCGGCAGTAATTCACCCCTCCACTTT
CDR3: CASSLEGGIGSNSPLHF

J: TRBJ2-7
V: TRBV6-2/TRBV6-3
size: .
D: .
length: 15
DNA: TGTGCCAGCAGTGACCCGGGACATAACCTGGACGAGCAGTACTTC
CDR3: CASSDPGHNLDEQYF

J: TRBJ2-1
V: TRBV5-1
size: .
D: TRBD2
length: 17
DNA: TGCGCCAGCAGCATAACTAGCGGGAAGAGCTCCTACAATGAGCAGTTCTTC
CDR3: CASSITSGKSSYNEQFF

J: TRBJ2-1
V: TRBV30
size: .
D: TRBD2
length: 15
DNA: TGTGCCTGGAGTGTTTCTCTGGGGAGGGCCAATGAGCAGTTCTTC
CDR3: CAWSVSLGRANEQFF

J: TRBJ1-1
V: TRBV15
size: few
D: .
length: 14
DNA: TGTGCCACCAGCAGAGATGAGTCGGACACTGAAGCTTTCTTT
CDR3: CATSRDESDTEAFF

J: TRBJ2-1
V: TRBV29-1
size: .
D: .
length: 16
DNA: TGCAGCGTTCCCCCCCCCTCGGGTCAGTTCTACAATGAGCAGTTCTTC
CDR3: CSVPPPSGQFYNEQFF

J: TRBJ2-7
V: TRBV3-1/TRBV3-2
size: .
D: .
length: 19
DNA: TGTGCCAGCAGCCCCAAACCCCCGAGGAGGGGGCGAGGCAGGTACGAGCAGTACTTC
CDR3: CASSPKPPRRGRGRYEQYF

J: TRBJ2-7
V: TRBV11-2
size: .
D: .
length: 16
DNA: TGTGCCAGCAGCGGAACGGTTGCCACAGCCCTTAATAAGCAGTACTTC
CDR3: CASSGTVATALNKQYF

J: TRBJ1-2
V: TRBV5-6
size: once
D: TRBD1
length: 14
DNA: TGTGCCAGCAGCATCCGGACAGGGAACTATGGCTACACCTTC
CDR3: CASSIRTGNYGYTF

J: TRBJ1-5
V: TRBV5-5
size: .
D: TRBD1
length: 14
DNA: TGTGCCAGCAGCCGGGACAGGGAAAATCAGCCCCAGCATTTT
CDR3: CASSRDRENQPQHF

J: TRBJ2-7
V: TRBV14
size: .
D: .
length: 17
DNA: TGTGCCAGCAGCCAAGGACCCTTTGCGGTTAACTCCTACGAGCAGTACTTC
CDR3: CASSQGPFAVNSYEQYF

J: TRBJ1-3
V: TRBV7-7
size: few
D: .
length: 16
DNA: TGTGCTAGCAGCTTAAAACAGATTTACTCTGGAAACACCATATATTTT
CDR3: CASSLKQIYSGNTIYF

J: TRBJ1-2
V: TRBV14
size: .
D: .
length: 12
DNA: TGTGCCAGCAGCGAGACAGGCTATGGCTACACCTTC
CDR3: CASSETGYGYTF

J: TRBJ2-7
V: TRBV7-9
size: .
D: .
length: 14
DNA: TGTGCCAGCAGCCCGGACTGGGTTGACTACGAGCAGTACTTC
CDR3: CASSPDWVDYEQYF

J: TRBJ1-2
V: TRBV6-2/TRBV6-3
size: .
D: TRBD1
length: 17
DNA: TGTGCCAGCAGTTCTCCCCGGACAGGGTATGGAAGGTATGGCTACACCTTC
CDR3: CASSSPRTGYGRYGYTF

J: TRBJ1-4
V: TRBV4-1
size: .
D: .
length: 15
DNA: TGCGCCAGCAGCCAAGATCAAGCAGGTCGGGGAAGACTGTTTTTT
CDR3: CASSQDQAGRGRLFF

J: TRBJ2-1
V: TRBV24-1
size: .
D: TRBD1
length: 16
DNA: TGTGCCACCAGTGGTTCCGGGACAGGGGCCTACAATGAGCAGTTCTTC
CDR3: CATSGSGTGAYNEQFF

J: TRBJ2-7
V: TRBV27
size: .
D: .
length: 14
DNA: TGTGCCAGCAGTTTGAGTCAGGTCCTAAGGGAGCAGTACTTC
CDR3: CASSLSQVLREQYF

J: TRBJ1-1
V: TRBV7-6
size: .
D: .
length: 16
DNA: TGTGCCAGCAGCTTCAGGGCTGGTGCACAGAACACTGAAGCTTTCTTT
CDR3: CASSFRAGAQNTEAFF

J: TRBJ1-3
V: TRBV29-1
size: .
D: .
length: 13
DNA: TGCAGCGTTGATGGGGGCAGTGGAAACACCATATATTTT
CDR3: CSVDGGSGNTIYF

J: TRBJ2-1
V: TRBV12-5
size: once
D: TRBD2
length: 18
DNA: TGTGCTAGTGGTTTGTCGCTAGCGGGAGGGCTTAACCACAATGAGCAGTTCTTC
CDR3: CASGLSLAGGLNHNEQFF

J: TRBJ2-3
V: TRBV18
size: .
D: .
length: 15
DNA: TGTGCCAGCTCACCTAGGAGTGGGTACGCAGATACGCAGTATTTT
CDR3: CASSPRSGYADTQYF

J: TRBJ2-1
V: TRBV9
size: .
D: .
length: 17
DNA: TGTGCCAGCAGCAAGAGTGGGGGGAGGGCCAGGGGCAATGAGCAGTTCTTC
CDR3: CASSKSGGRARGNEQFF

J: TRBJ2-3
V: TRBV7-3
size: .
D: TRBD2
length: 15
DNA: TGTGCCAGCAGCCTTGGACTAGCGAGCACAGATACGCAGTATTTT
CDR3: CASSLGLASTDTQYF

J: TRBJ1-2
V: TRBV28
size: .
D: TRBD1
length: 17
DNA: TGTGCCAGCAGTCTTGACAGGGGGCCTGAGGCTAACTATGGCTACACCTTC
CDR3: CASSLDRGPEANYGYTF

J: TRBJ1-5
V: TRBV7-2
size: once
D: .
length: 15
DNA: TGTGCCAGCAGCAAACAGGCGGGGGGGAATCAGCCCCAGCATTTT
CDR3: CASSKQAGGNQPQHF

J: TRBJ2-1
V: TRBV7-8
size: .
D: .
length: 13
DNA: TGTGCCAGCAGCTTTCAGGGTTACAATGAGCAGTTCTTC
CDR3: CASSFQGYNEQFF

J: TRBJ2-7
V: TRBV10-3
size: .
D: .
length: 16
DNA: TGTGCCATCTCAGAACATCGACAGGCGGACTCCTACGAGCAGTACTTC
CDR3: CAISEHRQADSYEQYF

J: TRBJ2-1
V: TRBV7-3
size: .
D: TRBD1
length: 13
DNA: TGTGCCAGTGCCGGGACAGGGGGGTATGAGCAGTTCTTC
CDR3: CASAGTGGYEQFF

J: TRBJ2-3
V: TRBV30
size: once
D: TRBD2
length: 16
DNA: TGTGCCTGGAGTAACGGACTAGCGGGACCGCGGGATACGCAGTATTTT
CDR3: CAWSNGLAGPRDTQYF